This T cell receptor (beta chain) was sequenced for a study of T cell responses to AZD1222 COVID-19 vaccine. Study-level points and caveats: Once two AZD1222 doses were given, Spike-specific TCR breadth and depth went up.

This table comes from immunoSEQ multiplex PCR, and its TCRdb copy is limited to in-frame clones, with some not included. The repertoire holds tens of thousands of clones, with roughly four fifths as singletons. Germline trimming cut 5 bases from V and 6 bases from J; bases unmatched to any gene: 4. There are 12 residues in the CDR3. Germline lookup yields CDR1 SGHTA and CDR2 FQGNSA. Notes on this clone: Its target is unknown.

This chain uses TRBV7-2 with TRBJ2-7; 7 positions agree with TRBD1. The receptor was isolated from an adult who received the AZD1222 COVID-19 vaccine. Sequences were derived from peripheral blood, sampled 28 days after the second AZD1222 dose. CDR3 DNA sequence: TGTGCCAGCAGCCGGACAGGTTCCGAGCAGTACTTC. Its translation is CASSRTGSEQYF.